This T cell receptor (beta chain) was sequenced in a study of beta chain features in type 1 diabetes (dated by TCRdb to 2016 to 2019). Context from the whole study: Patients and healthy donors did not differ in mean age, gender distribution, total cell number or subset yield. Regulatory and stem cell-like memory subsets were isolated from only 8 patients and about 8 healthy donors, whereas naive and central memory subsets came from all 30 or so donors. The study compared the TCRB repertoires of sorted circulating CD4+ T cell subsets in recently diagnosed type 1 diabetes patients with those in matched healthy donors. Across all samples, about 110 million sorted cells were examined, and cell number per subset correlated strongly with RNA yield.

CDR1 and CDR2 are read off the germline V gene as SQVTM and ANQGSEA. There are 13 amino acids in the CDR3, from cysteine to phenylalanine inclusive. The only DNA kept is the CDR3, 39 bases in frame from the first base. The trim is 6 bases for V and 0 bases for J, with a gap of 9 bases between the germline ends. Overall study outcomes, separate from this receptor: Patients with type 1 diabetes made fewer insertions and deleted more nucleotides at VDJ recombination sites, implying thymic rearrangement abnormalities. Shorter templates might have been favored by PCR, but patient and control samples were amplified and corrected together, so both groups would have been affected equally by any skew. Naive, central memory and regulatory TCRB repertoires appeared more similar among patients than among healthy donors. In all four CD4+ subsets, TCRB CDR3 length was moderately but significantly shorter in type 1 diabetes patients. Because small numbers of individuals were included in the HLA sub-analyses, any influence of HLA type on TCRB rearrangement was left unresolved. Because cDNA was sequenced instead of genomic DNA, activated cells with high expression could be over-represented, although the groups did not differ in activation or CD3 levels.

Each donor gave one peripheral blood draw, around 0.12 L on average, collected into heparinised tubes. A BD FACSAria II and a panel including CD45RO, CCR7, CD25, CD127, CD95 and CD27 were used to sort naive, central memory, regulatory and stem cell-like memory CD4+ T cells. A purity above 95% was achieved for all sorted populations. PBMCs were isolated immediately by Lymphoprep density gradient centrifugation and stained directly without culture. So that batch effects would be minimized, each experiment stained and sorted samples in pairs, pairing one healthy donor with one patient. All of the isolated RNA was reverse transcribed with the High Capacity cDNA Reverse Transcription Kit, so expressed TCRB transcripts were sequenced. Stem cell-like memory T cell samples underwent survey-depth immunoSEQ sequencing, averaging roughly 1 million total reads per sample. After sorted cells were lysed in RLT buffer, RNA was extracted with DNase-treated RNeasy Micro or Mini kits, with the choice depending on cell number. To prevent cross-contamination, every cell subset was processed on its own, while patient and healthy donor samples were processed together. Using the immunoSEQ multiplex PCR, TCRB sequences were amplified from cDNA into 87-bp fragments spanning the CDR3 region. Amplicons were sequenced on the Illumina HiSeq platform. In the authors' own workflow: Synthetic template baselines were used to correct PCR bias computationally, reads within Hamming distance 2 were collapsed together, and singletons that could not be merged were discarded. Reads were aligned against IMGT to assign V, D and J genes, CDR3 length and insertions or deletions at six rearrangement sites. Within each subset, clonotype counts were normalized to sorted cell number, and only after that were true diversity and Gini coefficients computed with the tcR R package. The overlap coefficient, calculated on TCRB nucleotide sequences, was used to measure repertoire sharing. Here the immuneACCESS table is served through TCRdb, limited to in-frame sequences with V and J called. Missing clones are a known gap in these copies; in checked studies unresolved V genes cover under half, and the rest lacks a known reason. V and J calls and clone size are given by that table; D and trimming were obtained from the DNA. Across this sample there are approximately 40,000 clones, with 50% seen only once. The ten most abundant clones make up 0.2% to 0.3% of the sample.

For this clone: The antigen it binds to is not known. The record has no base qualities; no much larger clone is one base away.

The sequenced material came from stem cell memory CD4+ T cells from blood. The cell subset or site label for this specimen denotes: stem cell-like memory CD4+ T cells. This clonotype originated in a woman aged 30 to 39 in good health. The V and J segments used are TRBV29-1 and TRBJ2-1; perhaps TRBD2 is the D gene, with 6 bases matching. The DNA is TGCAGCGTCGGGAGTGGCTCCTACAATGAGCAGTTCTTC. Translated, this is CSVGSGSYNEQFF.